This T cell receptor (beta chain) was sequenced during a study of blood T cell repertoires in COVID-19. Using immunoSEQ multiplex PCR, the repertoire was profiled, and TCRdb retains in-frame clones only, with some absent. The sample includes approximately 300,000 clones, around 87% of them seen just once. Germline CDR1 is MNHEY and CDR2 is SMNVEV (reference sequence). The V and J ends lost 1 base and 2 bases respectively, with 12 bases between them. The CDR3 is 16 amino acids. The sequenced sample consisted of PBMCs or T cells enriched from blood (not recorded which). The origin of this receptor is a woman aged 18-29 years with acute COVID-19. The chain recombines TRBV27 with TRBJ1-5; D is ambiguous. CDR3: CASSLYGFSGNQPQHF. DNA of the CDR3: TGTGCCAGCAGTTTATACGGGTTCTCGGGCAATCAGCCCCAGCATTTT.